Listed here are 19 T cell receptor beta chains from one sample, sequenced in a study of OX40 agonist ivuxolimab in advanced cancers. The method was immunoSEQ multiplex PCR; TCRdb's version includes in-frame clones alone and lacks a portion of them. The sample records fewer than 85,000 clones, more than 75% being singletons. Sequencing was performed on CD4+ or CD8+ T cells sorted from blood, taken in a trial of the OX40 agonist ivuxolimab. These receptors all stem from an adult with an advanced solid tumor such as melanoma, head and neck, liver or kidney cancer.

V is TRBV5-1 and J is TRBJ1-3; D not certain. Germline V gene sequence: CDR1 SGHRS, CDR2 YFSETQ. The CDR3 contains 17 residues. V gave up 2 bases and J gave up 0 bases, with 15 bases separating them. This chain's CDR3 is CASSFSDRDHSGNTIYF. Here the CDR3 DNA reads TGCGCCAGCAGCTTTAGTGACCGGGATCACTCTGGAAACACCATATATTTT.

The chain joins TRBV2 to TRBJ2-7, with D possibly matching TRBD1 (6 bases). There are 12 residues in the CDR3. Trimming took 7 bases from V and 6 from J, leaving 13 bases between them. Germline CDR1 SNHLY, CDR2 FYNNEI. The CDR3 nucleotides are TGTGCCAGCACGGTGGGGGCTTCCGAGCAGTACTTC. Amino acids: CASTVGASEQYF.

There are a few counts of this clone. V and J are TRBV6-4 and TRBJ2-7, with D possibly matching TRBD2 (6 bases). CDR3 size: 14 residues. Germline V gives CDR1 MRHNA, CDR2 SNTAGT. The V gene lost 7 bases and the J gene lost 4 bases, with 17 bases spanning the gap. CDR3 DNA: TGTGCCAGCACCTACTCCGGGACTCCTTACGAGCAGTACTTC. This sequence encodes CASTYSGTPYEQYF.

The chain links TRBV18 to TRBJ2-5; no clear D gene. Trimming left V 2 bases short and J 1 base short, with 5 bases between. The CDR3 length is 13 residues. Germline values: CDR1 KGHSH, CDR2 LQKENI. This chain's CDR3 is CASSPYVQETQYF. The CDR3 DNA follows: TGTGCCAGCTCACCATACGTCCAAGAGACCCAGTACTTC.

CDR3 protein: CASSTSGTEAFF. CDR3 DNA sequence: TGTGCCAGCAGCACCTCCGGGACTGAAGCTTTCTTT. The genes are TRBV7-6 and TRBJ1-1; D gene uncertain. Germline loops: CDR1 SGHVS, CDR2 FNYEAQ. Trimming shortened V by 5 bases and J by 5 bases, and 9 bases separated the two germline ends. The CDR3 is 12 residues long.

This clone was seen more than once but under ten times. The chain recombines TRBV28 with TRBJ1-1, with D maybe TRBD1 (5 bases). The V gene's germline CDR1 is MDHEN and CDR2 SYDVKM. This CDR3 spans 14 amino acids. V was shortened by 7 bases and J by 1 base, with 13 bases between the two germline ends. The CDR3 reads CASIRSGENTEAFF. The CDR3 DNA follows: TGTGCCAGCATCCGGTCGGGGGAGAACACTGAAGCTTTCTTT.

The V and J genes are TRBV4-2 and TRBJ2-1; no clear D gene. V was trimmed by 1 base and J by 7 bases, leaving 14 bases between them. The CDR3 loop spans 15 amino acids. CDR1 and CDR2 (germline): LGHNA, YNFKEQ. The CDR3 protein is CASSQAPRVGNEQFF. The DNA for the CDR3 is TGTGCCAGCAGCCAAGCCCCTCGGGTAGGAAATGAGCAGTTCTTC.

The DNA of the CDR3 is TGTGCCAGCAACCCCCAAGACAGGGCCGGGGAGCTGTTTTTT. Its translation: CASNPQDRAGELFF. The chain employs TRBV7-8 and TRBJ2-2, with 7 bases that match TRBD1. J lost 6 bases, V lost 7 bases, and 8 bases had no gene match. The CDR3 spans 14 residues. Looked up from germline, CDR1 is SGHVS and CDR2 is FQNEAQ.

This chain uses TRBV5-1 with TRBJ2-2; TRBD1 matches at 7 bases. The germline V gene encodes CDR1 SGHRS and CDR2 YFSETQ. With V trimmed by 2 bases and J by 0 bases, 10 bases remained unmatched. The CDR3 runs 18 residues. The CDR3 spells CASSFLPPGTANTGELFF. The CDR3 bases are TGCGCCAGCAGCTTTCTACCCCCCGGGACAGCGAACACCGGGGAGCTGTTTTTT.

The chain links TRBV2 to TRBJ2-1; unclear D gene. V lost 9 bases to trimming and J lost 6 bases, with 15 bases between them. CDR3 size: 13 residues. Per the germline V gene, CDR1 is SNHLY and CDR2 is FYNNEI. As DNA, the CDR3 is TGTGCCAGTACCAAAGGATTGTTCAATGAGCAGTTCTTC. It codes for CASTKGLFNEQFF.

The chain couples TRBV28 to TRBJ1-3; TRBD1 matches 11 bases. V was clipped by 3 bases and J by 8 bases; unmatched bases: 9. This CDR3 is 16 amino acids long. Per germline, CDR1 MDHEN and CDR2 SYDVKM. CDR3 in DNA: TGTGCCAGCAGTTTGGGACAGGGGGAACGTCGATACACCATATATTTT. Amino acid sequence: CASSLGQGERRYTIYF. Using reference TRBV28 and TRBJ1-3 for the parts outside the CDR3, the full variable domain is DVKVTQSSRYLVKRTGEKVFLECVQDMDHENMFWYRQDPGLGLRLIYFSYDVKMKEKGDIPEGYSVSREKKERFSLILESASTNQTSMYLCASSLGQGERRYTIYFGEGSWLTVV.

V usage is TRBV29-1 and J usage is TRBJ2-1; 9 bases are a match to TRBD1. Germline CDR1 and CDR2: SQVTM and ANQGSEA. This CDR3 contains 13 residues. V dropped 7 bases and J dropped 4; count of bases not matched to a gene: 5. This CDR3 is CSDSDRGYNEQFF. The CDR3 DNA sequence: TGCAGCGACTCCGACAGGGGGTACAATGAGCAGTTCTTC.

The rearrangement joins TRBV7-2 to TRBJ2-3; 7 bases line up with TRBD2. Unmatched junction bases numbered 7, after V lost 4 bases and J lost 3 bases. The germline V gene has CDR1 SGHTA and CDR2 FQGNSA. This CDR3 is built from 15 residues. This chain's CDR3 is CASSSPWGGTDTQYF. CDR3 DNA: TGTGCCAGCAGCTCGCCTTGGGGGGGGACAGATACGCAGTATTTT.

The chain combines TRBV15 with TRBJ1-4, with 7 bases identical to TRBD1. V was pared by 4 bases and J by 7 bases, with 9 bases of the junction left unmatched. The CDR3 runs to 15 residues. Germline CDR1 and CDR2: LNHNV and YYDKDF (reference sequence). CDR3 sequence: CATSKNRGGIEKLFF. The CDR3 DNA follows: TGTGCCACCAGCAAAAACAGGGGCGGGATTGAAAAACTGTTTTTT. Complete variable domain (other parts from reference TRBV15 and TRBJ1-4): DAMVIQNPRYQVTQFGKPVTLSCSQTLNHNVMYWYQQKSSQAPKLLFHYYDKDFNNEADTPDNFQSRRPNTSFCFLDIRSPGLGDTAMYLCATSKNRGGIEKLFFGSGTQLSVL.

This clone has just a few counts. The rearrangement uses TRBV28 and TRBJ1-2; D is possibly TRBD1 (5 bases). V lost 2 bases and J 5 bases, leaving 12 bases between the germline ends. The V gene's germline CDR1 is MDHEN and CDR2 SYDVKM. The CDR3 is 14 amino acids. The CDR3 is CASSLTPGRYGYTF. The CDR3, as DNA: TGTGCCAGCAGTTTAACCCCAGGGAGATATGGCTACACCTTC.

CDR3 region: CASTPWPVLTIYF. In DNA form, the CDR3 reads TGTGCCAGCACCCCTTGGCCGGTGCTAACCATATATTTT. This chain joins TRBV21-1 and TRBJ1-3. TRBV21-1 is assigned pseudogene status. The CDR3 is 13 residues long.

V and J are TRBV7-9 and TRBJ2-3; the D is unclear. The germline CDR1 and CDR2 sequences are SEHNR and FQNEAQ (reference sequence). The ends were cut back, 8 bases at V and 2 bases at J, with 5 bases in the middle. The CDR3 loop spans 11 amino acids. CDR3 region: CASFATDTQYF. For the CDR3, the DNA is TGTGCCAGCTTCGCCACAGATACGCAGTATTTT.

The V and J genes are TRBV7-2 and TRBJ2-1, with 7 bases fitting TRBD1. This CDR3 has 15 residues. Looked up from germline, CDR1 is SGHTA and CDR2 is FQGNSA. After removal of 2 bases from V and 1 base from J, the junction contained 2 bases not matched to a gene. CDR3 coding DNA: TGTGCCAGCAGCTTATCGGGACAGTCCTACAATGAGCAGTTCTTC. As protein: CASSLSGQSYNEQFF.

This clone was observed a handful of times. The chain couples TRBV2 to TRBJ2-7; D gene unclear. The CDR3 runs 11 residues. V was clipped by 5 bases and J by 3 bases, with 5 bases between them. Germline CDR1 SNHLY, CDR2 FYNNEI. The CDR3 here is CASSLDYEQYF. As DNA, the CDR3 is TGTGCCAGCAGTCTTGACTACGAGCAGTACTTC.